The T cell receptor (beta chain) under discussion was sequenced for a study of a mutant IDH1 vaccine in newly diagnosed glioma. For the study at large: The earlier regimen, radiotherapy, temozolomide, or both, was most often both. V12 took place at week 35, and V13 at week 47.

Some clones are missing from TCRdb's copy, which holds only in-frame ones; the method was immunoSEQ multiplex PCR. The sample has some 54,000 clones; about 85% are singletons. The time point here: week 35, safety follow-up. Vaccine doses each comprised 300 ug of mutant IDH1 20-mer peptide, with topical imiquimod. New IDH1-mutant, ATRX-lost WHO grade 3 or 4 astrocytomas occurred in donors. Whole-study results and caveats: Vaccination elicited immune responses in 93.3% of patients.

The germline V gene encodes CDR1 SEHNR and CDR2 FQNEAQ (reference sequence). There are 15 residues in the CDR3. V lost 6 bases to trimming and J lost 6 bases; unmatched junction nucleotides: 6. This clone was seen a handful of times. Its cognate antigen is unknown. This clonotype was sampled from a woman between 18 and 29 years old with glioma. Sample: PBMCs, taken from a glioma patient whose treatment included an IDH1 peptide vaccine. The chain is built from TRBV7-9 and TRBJ1-4; 11 bases line up with TRBD1. The CDR3: CASRQWGQGDEKLFF. CDR3 nucleotide sequence: TGTGCCAGCAGACAGTGGGGACAGGGGGATGAAAAACTGTTTTTT. Filled out from reference TRBV7-9 and TRBJ1-4, the complete variable domain reads DTGVSQNPRHKITKRGQNVTFRCDPISEHNRLYWYRQTLGQGPEFLTYFQNEAQLEKSRLLSDRFSAERPKGSFSTLEIQRTEQGDSAMYLCASRQWGQGDEKLFFGSGTQLSVL.